This T cell receptor (beta chain) was profiled in a study of shared clonotypes between healthy human individuals. The CDR3 contains 12 residues. Trimming removed 5 bases from V and 6 bases from J, with 8 bases in between. CDR1 and CDR2 from the germline V gene are MNHNS and SASEGT. It was CD45RO-negative cells, positively selected for CCR7, that made up naive CD8 cells, with terminally differentiated effector memory CD45RA+ cells excluded. The protocol was immunoSEQ multiplex PCR, while the TCRdb copy is restricted to in-frame clones and leaves out a portion. The data contain about 750,000 clones, almost 95% of them singletons. Details on this clone: Its specificity is unknown.

Study-wide results and caveats: Depth of sequencing was expected to influence donor clonotype sharing.

The clonotype comes from a man aged 30 to 39 in good health. Sequenced: naive CD8+ T cells sorted from blood. This sequence joins TRBV6-1 and TRBJ2-1; D gene uncertain. Here the CDR3 reads CASSFSGNEQFF. DNA of the CDR3: TGTGCCAGCAGTTTTAGTGGCAATGAGCAGTTCTTC.